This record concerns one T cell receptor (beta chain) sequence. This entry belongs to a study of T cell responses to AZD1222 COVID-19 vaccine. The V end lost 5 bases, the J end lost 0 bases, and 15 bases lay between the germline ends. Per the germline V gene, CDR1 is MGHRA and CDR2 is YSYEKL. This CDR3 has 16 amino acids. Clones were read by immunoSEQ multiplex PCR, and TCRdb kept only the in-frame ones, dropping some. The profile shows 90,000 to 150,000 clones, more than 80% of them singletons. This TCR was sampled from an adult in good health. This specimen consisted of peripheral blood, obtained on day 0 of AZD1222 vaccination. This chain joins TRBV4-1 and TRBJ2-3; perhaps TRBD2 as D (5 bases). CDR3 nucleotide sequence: TGCGCCAGCAGCTTGCTTTTTGGCGGGAGCACAGATACGCAGTATTTT. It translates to CASSLLFGGSTDTQYF.